Detailed here is one TCR beta chain. The data originate from a study of blood T cell repertoires in COVID-19. For the study at large: Sample material is recorded as cDNA or gDNA derived from T cells, B-cell-depleted T cells, or PBMCs.

The authors' processing: Amplifying reference gene primers gave estimates of nucleated cell counts. The assay was immunoSEQ multiplex PCR, and TCRdb's table has in-frame clones only and misses some. Clone size and the V and J calls come from that table; the DNA yielded D and trimming. Of 100,000 to 150,000 clones in the sample, around 89% were seen once. The V gene end was trimmed by 4 bases and the J gene end by 4 bases; junction bases not matched to a gene: 3. Germline V gene lookup returns CDR1 LGHNT and CDR2 FRNRAP. The CDR3 consists of 14 residues. Sequenced: peripheral blood. This chain connects TRBV12-5 to TRBJ2-5; TRBD1 matches 10 bases. The sequence derives from a man between 45 and 60 years old with acute or convalescent COVID-19. CDR3 coding DNA: TGTGCTAGTGGTTCAGGGACAGGGGTAGAGACCCAGTACTTC. It translates to CASGSGTGVETQYF.